The rows below give T cell receptor beta chains drawn from one sample of a study of T cell responses to AZD1222 COVID-19 vaccine. Sequencing was performed with immunoSEQ multiplex PCR; in TCRdb, only in-frame clones are kept and a portion is missing. The top ten clones hold 1.5% to 2% of a sample with some 170,000 clones, less than 90% of them seen once. The source was peripheral blood, collected on day 0 of AZD1222 vaccination. These receptors were collected from an adult in good health. The CDR3 runs from the conserved cysteine through the conserved F or W. D genes are given only for firm matches.

D: TRBD1
V: TRBV4-2
J: TRBJ1-2
CDR3: CASSQEGQGFAGYTF
DNA: TGTGCCAGCAGCCAAGAGGGACAGGGGTTTGCGGGCTACACCTTC

D: TRBD1
V: TRBV28
J: TRBJ1-2
CDR3: CASSLAIQGVGYTF
DNA: TGTGCCAGCAGTTTGGCGATCCAGGGGGTTGGCTACACCTTC

D: NA
V: TRBV5-4
J: TRBJ2-3
CDR3: CASSLEDTQYF
DNA: TGTGCCAGCAGCTTGGAGGATACGCAGTATTTT

D: NA
V: TRBV12-3/TRBV12-4
J: TRBJ1-2
CDR3: CASRTQGNYGYTF
DNA: TGTGCCAGCAGGACACAGGGAAACTATGGCTACACCTTC

D: NA
V: TRBV19
J: TRBJ1-1
CDR3: CASWDGFMNTEAFF
DNA: TGTGCCAGTTGGGACGGGTTCATGAACACTGAAGCTTTCTTT

D: NA
V: TRBV7-2
J: TRBJ2-2
CDR3: CASSLDQRGRELFF
DNA: TGTGCCAGCAGCTTAGACCAGAGAGGAAGGGAGCTGTTTTTT

D: NA
V: TRBV7-2
J: TRBJ1-1
CDR3: CASSLEEGAEAFF
DNA: TGTGCCAGCAGCTTAGAAGAGGGCGCTGAAGCTTTCTTT

D: NA
V: TRBV5-1
J: TRBJ2-2
CDR3: CASSGTGTGTGELFF
DNA: TGCGCCAGCAGCGGAACCGGGACGGGCACCGGGGAGCTGTTTTTT

D: NA
V: TRBV19
J: TRBJ2-1
CDR3: CASRSGDLYNEQFF
DNA: TGTGCCAGTAGGTCGGGGGACCTCTACAATGAGCAGTTCTTC

D: NA
V: TRBV20-1
J: TRBJ2-2
CDR3: CSASLGANTGELFF
DNA: TGCAGTGCTAGTCTGGGGGCGAACACCGGGGAGCTGTTTTTT

D: NA
V: TRBV28
J: TRBJ1-1
CDR3: CASSKGNYLNTEAFF
DNA: TGTGCCAGCAGCAAGGGAAATTACCTGAACACTGAAGCTTTCTTT

D: TRBD1
V: TRBV19
J: TRBJ2-7
CDR3: CASSFTGQGAYEQYF
DNA: TGTGCCAGTAGTTTTACGGGACAGGGCGCCTACGAGCAGTACTTC

D: NA
V: TRBV11-2
J: TRBJ1-6
CDR3: CASSTSGSYNSPLHF
DNA: TGTGCCAGCAGCACCTCGGGCAGTTATAATTCACCCCTCCACTTT